This T cell receptor beta chain originates from a study of blood T cell repertoires in COVID-19. Turning to the study itself: Sources were T cells, B-cell-depleted T cells, or PBMCs; the material itself was cDNA or gDNA.

Per the study methods: Reference gene primer amplification gave nucleated cell count estimates. TCRdb's copy holds only in-frame clones and misses some; the assay was immunoSEQ multiplex PCR. That table furnishes V, J and clone size, whereas the DNA furnished D and trimming. The profile shows some 110,000 clones, approximately 80% of them singletons. Germline V gene sequence: CDR1 SGHRS, CDR2 YFSETQ. The CDR3 consists of 15 residues. V gave up 4 bases and J gave up 2 bases; unmatched junction bases: 7. The source of this sequence is a woman aged 60 to 75 with acute or convalescent COVID-19. The chain has TRBV5-1 and TRBJ1-1, with TRBD1 matching 8 bases. Material for sequencing was peripheral blood. CDR3 loop: CASSRQDRVNTEAFF. The CDR3 DNA reads as TGCGCCAGCAGCCGTCAGGACAGGGTCAACACTGAAGCTTTCTTT.